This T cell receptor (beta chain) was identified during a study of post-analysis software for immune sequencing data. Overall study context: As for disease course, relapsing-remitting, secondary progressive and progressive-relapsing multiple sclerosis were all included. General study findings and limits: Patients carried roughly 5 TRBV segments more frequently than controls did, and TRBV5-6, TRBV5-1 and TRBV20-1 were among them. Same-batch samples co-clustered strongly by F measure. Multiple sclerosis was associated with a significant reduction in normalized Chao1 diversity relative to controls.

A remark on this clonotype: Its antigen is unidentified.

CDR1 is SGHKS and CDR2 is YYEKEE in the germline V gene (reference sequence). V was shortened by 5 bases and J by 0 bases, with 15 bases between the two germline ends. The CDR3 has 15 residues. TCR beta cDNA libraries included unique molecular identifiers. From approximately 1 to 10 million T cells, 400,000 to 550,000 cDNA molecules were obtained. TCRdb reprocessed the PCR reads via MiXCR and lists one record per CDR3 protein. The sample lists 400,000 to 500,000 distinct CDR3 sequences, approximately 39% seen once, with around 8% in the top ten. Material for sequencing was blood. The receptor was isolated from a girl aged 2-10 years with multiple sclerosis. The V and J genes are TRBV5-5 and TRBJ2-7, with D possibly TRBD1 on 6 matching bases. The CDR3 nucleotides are TGTGCCAGCAGGAAGGACAGTTCAGCCTCCTACGAGCAGTACTTC. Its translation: CASRKDSSASYEQYF.